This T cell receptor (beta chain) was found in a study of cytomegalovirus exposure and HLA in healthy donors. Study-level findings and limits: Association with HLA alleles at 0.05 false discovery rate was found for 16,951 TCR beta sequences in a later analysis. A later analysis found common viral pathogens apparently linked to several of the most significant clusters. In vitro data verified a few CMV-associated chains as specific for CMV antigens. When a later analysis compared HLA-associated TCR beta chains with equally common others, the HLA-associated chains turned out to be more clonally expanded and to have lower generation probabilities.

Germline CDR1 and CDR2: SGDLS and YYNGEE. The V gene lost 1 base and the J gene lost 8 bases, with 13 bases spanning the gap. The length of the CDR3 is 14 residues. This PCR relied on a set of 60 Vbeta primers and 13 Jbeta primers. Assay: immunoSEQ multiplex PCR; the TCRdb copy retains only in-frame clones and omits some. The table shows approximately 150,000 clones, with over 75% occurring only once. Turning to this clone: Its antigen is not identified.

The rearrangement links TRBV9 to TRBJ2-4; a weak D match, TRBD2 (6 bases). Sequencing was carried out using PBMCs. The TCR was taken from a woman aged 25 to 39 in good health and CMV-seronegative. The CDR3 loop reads CASSVIGSGDIQYF. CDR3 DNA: TGTGCCAGCAGCGTAATCGGGTCGGGAGACATTCAGTACTTC.